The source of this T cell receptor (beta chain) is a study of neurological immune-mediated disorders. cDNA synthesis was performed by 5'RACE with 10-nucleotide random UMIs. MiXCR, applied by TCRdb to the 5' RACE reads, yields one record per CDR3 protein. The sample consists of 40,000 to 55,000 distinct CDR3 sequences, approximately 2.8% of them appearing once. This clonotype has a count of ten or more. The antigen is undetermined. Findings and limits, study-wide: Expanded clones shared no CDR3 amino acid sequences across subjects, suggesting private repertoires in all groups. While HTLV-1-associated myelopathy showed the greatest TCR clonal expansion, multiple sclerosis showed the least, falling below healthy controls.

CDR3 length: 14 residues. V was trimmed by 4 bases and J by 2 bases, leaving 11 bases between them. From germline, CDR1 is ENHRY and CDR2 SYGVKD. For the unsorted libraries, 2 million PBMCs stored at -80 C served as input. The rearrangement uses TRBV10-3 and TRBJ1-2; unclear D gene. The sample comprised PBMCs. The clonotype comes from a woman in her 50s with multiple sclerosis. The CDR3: CAISGSRSNYGYTF. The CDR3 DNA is TGTGCCATCAGTGGGAGCAGATCCAACTATGGCTACACCTTC.